The 14 T cell receptor beta chains given below trace back to one sample, sequenced in a study of blood T cell repertoires in COVID-19. Sequencing used immunoSEQ multiplex PCR; TCRdb keeps in-frame clones, though not all of them. The table lists around 250,000 clones, approximately 90% of them singletons, with 2.5% to 3% in the top ten. The sequenced sample was PBMCs or T cells enriched from blood (not recorded which). All receptors derive from a man aged 35-49 years who had been exposed to COVID-19.

The chain couples TRBV24-1 to TRBJ2-3, with TRBD2 identical over 11 bases. The CDR3 sequence is 16 residues long. V trimming: 4 bases; J trimming: 4 bases; junction bases outside the gene matches: 6. Germline CDR1 reads KGHDR; CDR2 reads SFDVKD. CDR3 residues: CATSDLSGREPDTQYF. In DNA form, the CDR3 reads TGTGCCACCAGTGACCTTAGCGGGAGGGAGCCAGATACGCAGTATTTT.

V gene TRBV10-3 combines with J gene TRBJ2-3; 9 positions match TRBD1. CDR1 and CDR2 (germline): ENHRY, SYGVKD. The V segment lost 6 bases and the J segment 2 bases; nucleotides outside the gene matches: 3. The CDR3 is made up of 14 amino acids. Here the CDR3 reads CAISDRGYTDTQYF. Here the CDR3 DNA reads TGTGCCATCAGCGACAGGGGGTACACAGATACGCAGTATTTT.

The V and J genes are TRBV9 and TRBJ1-1; D is unclear. The CDR3 sequence is 15 residues long. The V and J ends lost 4 bases and 4 bases respectively, with 17 bases between them. CDR1 and CDR2 (germline): SGDLS, YYNGEE. The CDR3 DNA follows: TGTGCCAGCAGCTCCTTGGGCACCTTGGGCACTGAAGCTTTCTTT. Translated: CASSSLGTLGTEAFF.

V usage is TRBV7-2 and J usage is TRBJ2-7; tentatively, D is TRBD1 (6 bases). The CDR3 covers 14 residues. Deletions cut 7 bases from V and 12 bases from J, with 25 bases between. Looked up from germline, CDR1 is SGHTA and CDR2 is FQGNSA. The CDR3 nucleotides are TGTGCCAGCACCGGACAGCGAGGGATTAGGCCGACGTACTTC. Amino acid sequence: CASTGQRGIRPTYF.

V gene TRBV4-3 combines with J gene TRBJ1-1, with D maybe TRBD1 (6 bases). V was trimmed by 2 bases and J by 1 base, leaving 11 bases between them. CDR1 is LGHNA and CDR2 is YSLEER in the germline V gene. CDR3 length: 15 residues. The CDR3 sequence is CASSQRSTGNTEAFF. In nucleotides, the CDR3 is TGCGCCAGCAGCCAACGTTCGACAGGGAACACTGAAGCTTTCTTT.

This chain joins TRBV5-5 and TRBJ1-6; D may be TRBD1 (6 bases). Trimming removed 4 bases from V and 10 bases from J, with 15 bases in between. Germline lookup yields CDR1 SGHKS and CDR2 YYEKEE (reference sequence). The CDR3 runs 14 residues. This CDR3 reads CASSPTGGVSPLHF. The CDR3 nucleotides read TGTGCCAGCAGCCCGACAGGAGGCGTATCACCCCTCCACTTT.

The rearrangement links TRBV4-1 to TRBJ2-7; 8 nucleotides line up with TRBD2. The CDR3 is 18 amino acids. V lost 3 bases and J lost 0; bases outside the gene matches: 13. Germline V gene data show CDR1 as MGHRA and CDR2 as YSYEKL. In DNA, the CDR3 is TGCGCCAGCAGCCACTCCAAAAGCCCGGCGGGGGGCTCCTACGAGCAGTACTTC. Protein product: CASSHSKSPAGGSYEQYF.

V is TRBV9 and J is TRBJ1-3, with TRBD1 as a possible D gene (6 bases). CDR3 length: 15 residues. Germline V lookup: CDR1 SGDLS, CDR2 YYNGEE. Trimming left V 1 base short and J 2 bases short, with 10 bases between. The CDR3 nucleotides read TGTGCCAGCAGCGTATCAAAGGGGGCTGGAAACACCATATATTTT. Protein sequence: CASSVSKGAGNTIYF.

The CDR3 spells CASSLNRRGGVPYEQYF. The DNA of the CDR3 is TGTGCCAGCAGTTTAAACAGGAGAGGGGGCGTCCCCTACGAGCAGTACTTC. The chain employs TRBV28 and TRBJ2-7, with 7 bases that match TRBD1. The CDR3 is made up of 17 amino acids. V trimming: 2 bases; J trimming: 2 bases; junction bases outside the gene matches: 12. Germline V CDR1 and CDR2: MDHEN, SYDVKM.

The J gene is TRBJ1-2, the V gene TRBV19; 7 positions match TRBD1. CDR1 LNHDA and CDR2 SQIVND come from the germline V gene (reference sequence). Germline trimming cut 3 bases from V and 5 bases from J; bases unmatched to any gene: 6. CDR3 length equals 14 residues. CDR3 protein: CASSILAGGYGYTF. The CDR3, as DNA: TGTGCCAGTAGTATTCTGGCAGGGGGATATGGCTACACCTTC.

The J gene is TRBJ2-1, the V gene TRBV28; TRBD2 aligns across 12 bases. Germline values: CDR1 MDHEN, CDR2 SYDVKM. Trimming cost V 6 bases and J 3 bases; bases outside gene matches: 6. The CDR3 runs to 16 residues. The CDR3 nucleotides read TGTGCCAGCAGGGGGAGGACTAGCGGGAACTACAATGAGCAGTTCTTC. Amino acids: CASRGRTSGNYNEQFF.

As concerns this clone: Other DNA sequences within the sample encode an identical CDR3. The rearrangement uses TRBV5-1 and TRBJ1-1; the D gene is possibly TRBD1 (5 bases). CDR1 is SGHRS and CDR2 is YFSETQ in the germline V gene. Trimming removed 3 bases from V and 1 base from J, with 7 bases in between. This CDR3 contains 13 residues. In DNA, the CDR3 is TGCGCCAGCAGCTCTGGACAGAACACTGAAGCTTTCTTT. Translating it yields CASSSGQNTEAFF. Based on the CDR3 plus reference TRBV5-1 and TRBJ1-1, the full variable domain is KAGVTQTPRYLIKTRGQQVTLSCSPISGHRSVSWYQQTPGQGLQFLFEYFSETQRNKGNFPGRFSGRQFSNSRSEMNVSTLELGDSALYLCASSSGQNTEAFFGQGTRLTVV.

V and J are TRBV27 and TRBJ2-3; 9 bases fit TRBD1. CDR1 is MNHEY, CDR2 SMNVEV, per germline (reference sequence). This CDR3 is 19 amino acids long. The V segment lost 7 bases and the J segment 3 bases; nucleotides outside the gene matches: 20. CDR3 amino acids: CASTDSPGQGGLATDTQYF. DNA for the CDR3: TGTGCCAGCACCGATTCTCCGGGACAGGGAGGGCTAGCGACAGATACGCAGTATTTT.

The chain recombines TRBV10-1 with TRBJ1-1, with D possibly TRBD1 on 5 matching bases. V was clipped by 8 bases and J by 1 base, with 11 bases between them. The CDR3 loop spans 13 amino acids. Germline CDR1 WNHNN, CDR2 SYGVQD (reference sequence). This CDR3 reads CASSQGWNTEAFF. The CDR3 bases are TGCGCCAGCTCGCAGGGCTGGAACACTGAAGCTTTCTTT.